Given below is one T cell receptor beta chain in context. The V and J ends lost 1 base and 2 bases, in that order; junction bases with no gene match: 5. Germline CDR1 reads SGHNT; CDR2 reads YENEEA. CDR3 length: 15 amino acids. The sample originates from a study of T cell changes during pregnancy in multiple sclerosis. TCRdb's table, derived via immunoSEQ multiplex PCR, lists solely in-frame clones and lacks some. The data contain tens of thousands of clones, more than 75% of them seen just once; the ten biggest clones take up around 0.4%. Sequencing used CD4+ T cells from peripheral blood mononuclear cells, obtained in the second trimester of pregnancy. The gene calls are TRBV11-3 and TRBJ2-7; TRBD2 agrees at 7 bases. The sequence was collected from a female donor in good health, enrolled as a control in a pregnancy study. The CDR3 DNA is TGTGCCAGCAGCTTAGGGGGGGGAGAGACCTACGAGCAGTACTTC. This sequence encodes CASSLGGGETYEQYF.